The sequence of this TCR beta chain was determined in a study of blood T cell repertoires in COVID-19. The CDR3 spans 15 residues. The V end lost 4 bases, the J end lost 2 bases, and 12 bases lay between the germline ends. From germline, CDR1 is SEHNR and CDR2 FQNEAQ (reference sequence). This table comes from immunoSEQ multiplex PCR, and its TCRdb copy is limited to in-frame clones, with some not included. The data hold hundreds of thousands of clones, with roughly 80% observed a single time. This chain joins TRBV7-9 and TRBJ1-3; D unresolved. Sequenced material: PBMCs or T cells enriched from blood (not recorded which). This TCR derives from a man aged 35-49 years who had been exposed to COVID-19. CDR3 region: CASSWTNEAGNTIYF. The CDR3 coding sequence is TGTGCCAGCAGCTGGACTAACGAAGCTGGAAACACCATATATTTT.